Shown below are 5 T cell receptor beta chains from a single sample sequenced in a study of cytomegalovirus exposure and HLA in healthy donors. A multiplex PCR was run with 60 Vbeta primers and 13 Jbeta primers. Assay used: immunoSEQ multiplex PCR; TCRdb lists only in-frame clones, some missing. The sample's table shows around 40,000 clones. The sample consisted of PBMCs. These receptors all come from a man aged 35 to 55 in good health and CMV-seropositive.

The CDR3 DNA reads TGTGCCAGCAGCTTGCCAGAAGACACTGAAGCTTTCTTT. This codes for CASSLPEDTEAFF. This rearrangement joins TRBV5-4 to TRBJ1-1; D not resolved. This CDR3 contains 13 residues. V gave up 1 base and J gave up 3 bases, with 7 bases separating them. The germline V gene encodes CDR1 SGHNT and CDR2 YYREEE (reference sequence).

The chain joins TRBV28 to TRBJ1-2, with a weak D call TRBD1 (5 bases). Per the germline V gene, CDR1 is MDHEN and CDR2 is SYDVKM. This CDR3 is built from 15 residues. Between the trimmed V and J ends, which lost 2 bases and 8 bases, there was a span of 18 bases. CDR3: CASSLRQGGAGGYTF. CDR3 sequence (DNA): TGTGCCAGCAGTTTAAGGCAGGGAGGGGCAGGGGGCTACACCTTC.

The rearrangement joins TRBV19 to TRBJ2-4; the match to TRBD2 covers 11 bases. The CDR3 contains 11 residues. V lost 5 bases, J lost 13 bases, and 1 base stayed unmatched. Germline V CDR1 and CDR2: LNHDA, SQIVND (reference sequence). The CDR3 is CASSSSGRQYF. The CDR3 bases are TGTGCCAGTAGTTCTAGCGGGAGGCAGTACTTC. The whole variable domain, remainder taken from reference TRBV19 and TRBJ2-4, is DGGITQSPKYLFRKEGQNVTLSCEQNLNHDAMYWYRQDPGQGLRLIYYSQIVNDFQKGDIAEGYSVSREKKESFPLTVTSAQKNPTAFYLCASSSSGRQYFGAGTRLSVL.

The rearrangement links TRBV18 to TRBJ1-1; D perhaps matches TRBD1 (6 bases). This CDR3 is 16 amino acids long. V gave up 6 bases and J gave up 1 base, with 18 bases separating them. Looked up from germline, CDR1 is KGHSH and CDR2 is LQKENI. CDR3 DNA: TGTGCCAGCTCCCCTCCGGTTGGGACACCGAACACTGAAGCTTTCTTT. Translating it yields CASSPPVGTPNTEAFF.

V and J are TRBV5-6 and TRBJ2-7, with 7 bases fitting TRBD1. This CDR3 has 13 amino acids. Unmatched junction bases numbered 7, after V lost 3 bases and J lost 7 bases. Looked up from germline, CDR1 is SGHDT and CDR2 is YYEEEE. In DNA, the CDR3 is TGTGCCAGCAGCTACGGGACAGCTGGGGAGCAGTACTTC. It codes for CASSYGTAGEQYF.